One and the same sample provided the 29 T cell receptor beta chains below, sequenced in a study of T cell responses to AZD1222 COVID-19 vaccine. Assay used: immunoSEQ multiplex PCR; TCRdb lists only in-frame clones, some missing. The data show tens of thousands of clones, with 80% to 90% seen just once and 6.5% held by the top ten. This sample comprised peripheral blood, obtained 28 days after the second AZD1222 dose. The receptors shown here come from an adult who received the AZD1222 COVID-19 vaccine.

The chain links TRBV5-1 to TRBJ2-5; no clear D gene. Germline V gives CDR1 SGHRS, CDR2 YFSETQ. The CDR3 runs 15 residues. Trimming stripped 0 bases from V and 4 bases from J, with 13 bases between. In DNA, the CDR3 is TGCGCCAGCAGCTTGGAGACGGGTGTGGCAGAGACCCAGTACTTC. It encodes CASSLETGVAETQYF.

CDR3 DNA: TGTGCCAGCAGCATCTCAGGGGGCACTGAAGCTTTCTTT. This sequence encodes CASSISGGTEAFF. The chain has TRBV5-5 and TRBJ1-1; 7 nucleotides line up with TRBD1. V lost 4 bases and J lost 4; bases outside the gene matches: 4. In germline, CDR1 is SGHKS, CDR2 YYEKEE (reference sequence). This CDR3 comprises 13 residues.

The chain joins TRBV27 to TRBJ2-7; 8 bases line up with TRBD1. The J segment lost 9 bases and the V segment lost 5 bases, leaving 15 bases of the junction unmatched. This CDR3 spans 15 amino acids. CDR1 and CDR2 from the germline V gene are MNHEY and SMNVEV (reference sequence). The DNA of the CDR3 is TGTGCCAGCAGTCACCTCCGGGGGACAGGCCGTGGGCAGTACTTC. Amino acid sequence: CASSHLRGTGRGQYF.

In DNA, the CDR3 is TGTGCCAGCAGCCAAGTTGGGCAGGGAAAACTGTTTTTT. Protein: CASSQVGQGKLFF. The chain has TRBV14 and TRBJ1-4; weak D call: TRBD1 (5 bases). V was shortened by 1 base and J by 10 bases, with 10 bases between the two germline ends. The CDR3 loop spans 13 amino acids. The germline CDR1 and CDR2 sequences are SGHDN and FVKESK.

The J gene is TRBJ1-1, the V gene TRBV28; no clear D. This CDR3 contains 15 residues. CDR1 is MDHEN, CDR2 SYDVKM, per germline. The V gene lost 3 bases and the J gene lost 3 bases, with 14 bases spanning the gap. In DNA form, the CDR3 reads TGTGCCAGCAGTTTTAATTTTTTATTGTACACTGAAGCTTTCTTT. Protein: CASSFNFLLYTEAFF.

The gene calls are TRBV6-5 and TRBJ1-1; D uncertain. V was shortened by 0 bases and J by 5 bases, with 16 bases between the two germline ends. The CDR3 covers 16 residues. CDR1 and CDR2 (germline): MNHEY, SVGAGI. The CDR3 DNA sequence: TGTGCCAGCAGTTACTCCATCGGGAATAGGAGGACTGAAGCTTTCTTT. Its translation is CASSYSIGNRRTEAFF.

The gene calls are TRBV14 and TRBJ2-2; the D call may be TRBD1 or TRBD2 (5 bases each). This CDR3 has 14 amino acids. Germline V lookup: CDR1 SGHDN, CDR2 FVKESK. The V and J ends lost 1 base and 8 bases respectively, with 11 bases between them. Here the CDR3 DNA reads TGTGCCAGCAGCCAAGTCGGGGCGTCGGGGGAGCTGTTTTTT. This translates into CASSQVGASGELFF.

This chain uses TRBV11-2 with TRBJ1-2; 7 bases fit TRBD1. The CDR3 covers 14 residues. J lost 6 bases, V lost 5 bases, and 9 bases had no gene match. Per germline, CDR1 SGHAT and CDR2 FQNNGV. CDR3 sequence reads: CASSPRQGIHGYTF. In DNA form, the CDR3 reads TGTGCCAGCAGCCCCCGACAGGGAATCCATGGCTACACCTTC.

The chain employs TRBV10-3 and TRBJ2-2; 15 nucleotides align to TRBD2. CDR1 and CDR2 from the germline V gene are ENHRY and SYGVKD. The CDR3 runs to 20 residues. V was clipped by 6 bases and J by 0 bases; unmatched bases: 11. The CDR3 loop is CAISGARTSGGETNTGELFF. CDR3 DNA sequence: TGTGCCATCAGCGGGGCTAGGACTAGCGGGGGGGAAACGAACACCGGGGAGCTGTTTTTT.

This clone was seen a single time. The gene calls are TRBV18 and TRBJ1-3, with D uncertain. The V gene lost 5 bases and the J gene lost 7 bases, with 9 bases spanning the gap. The V gene's germline CDR1 is KGHSH and CDR2 LQKENI. CDR3 length equals 12 residues. CDR3 nucleotide sequence: TGTGCCAGCTCAGCCCAGAAGAACACCATATATTTT. This sequence encodes CASSAQKNTIYF.

The genes are TRBV24-1 and TRBJ1-2, with a possible D match to TRBD1 (5 bases). The V gene's germline CDR1 is KGHDR and CDR2 SFDVKD. V lost 7 bases and J lost 2, with 10 bases in between. CDR3 length: 13 residues. The CDR3 bases are TGTGCCACCAGGGCAGGGTTCAACTATGGCTACACCTTC. Its protein is CATRAGFNYGYTF.

The V call is TRBV11-3, the J call TRBJ2-7; TRBD1 is a possible D gene (6 bases). The CDR3 is 12 amino acids. V lost 5 bases and J 4 bases, leaving 9 bases between the germline ends. The germline V gene encodes CDR1 SGHNT and CDR2 YENEEA. The CDR3 coding sequence is TGTGCCAGCAGCCCGACAGGTTACGAGCAGTACTTC. Translation: CASSPTGYEQYF.

The CDR3 sequence is CASSFLIGRGVVRGNTIYF. The CDR3 nucleotides are TGTGCCAGCAGTTTTCTTATTGGCAGGGGAGTCGTCCGTGGAAACACCATATATTTT. The rearrangement links TRBV28 to TRBJ1-3, with D maybe TRBD1 (6 bases). This CDR3 spans 19 amino acids. V dropped 3 bases and J dropped 3 bases, with 24 bases sitting between them. Germline lookup yields CDR1 MDHEN and CDR2 SYDVKM.

The chain couples TRBV19 to TRBJ2-5; 7 bases map to TRBD2. Germline CDR1 is LNHDA and CDR2 is SQIVND (reference sequence). With 1 base clipped from V and 2 bases from J, the junction kept 4 bases outside the gene matches. This CDR3 comprises 15 residues. The CDR3 DNA sequence: TGTGCCAGTAGTATAGCGTATAGCGGGCAAGAGACCCAGTACTTC. Translation gives CASSIAYSGQETQYF.

This rearrangement joins TRBV27 to TRBJ2-3, with TRBD1 matching over 9 bases. Germline CDR1 is MNHEY and CDR2 is SMNVEV (reference sequence). V shed 5 bases and J 5 bases; nucleotides not matched to a gene: 8. The CDR3 contains 15 residues. Here the CDR3 DNA reads TGTGCCAGCAGTACAGGACAGGGGCTGGGAGATACGCAGTATTTT. Protein: CASSTGQGLGDTQYF.

The CDR3 sequence is CASSRGLSQQAFF. The CDR3 bases are TGTGCCAGCAGTCGGGGGTTATCGCAGCAAGCTTTCTTT. The chain combines TRBV3-1 (or the pseudogene TRBV3-2) with TRBJ1-1; D is possibly TRBD1 (5 bases). The V gene's germline CDR1 is LGHDT and CDR2 YNNKEL (reference sequence). The CDR3 has 13 residues. The V end lost 6 bases, the J end lost 9 bases, and 17 bases lay between the germline ends.

The J gene is TRBJ2-3, the V gene TRBV6-2 or TRBV6-3; TRBD2 is a possible D gene (6 bases). CDR3 size: 15 residues. Germline V lookup: CDR1 MNHEY, CDR2 SVGEGT. Trimming left V 1 base short and J 5 bases short, with 13 bases between. CDR3: CASSYYGLRGDTQYF. The CDR3 coding sequence is TGTGCCAGCAGTTACTATGGACTAAGGGGAGATACGCAGTATTTT.

The chain recombines TRBV9 with TRBJ2-7; TRBD2 might be the D (6 bases). The CDR3 extends over 16 amino acids. The ends were cut back, 4 bases at V and 0 bases at J, with 17 bases in the middle. The germline V gene encodes CDR1 SGDLS and CDR2 YYNGEE. The CDR3 DNA reads as TGTGCCAGCAGCCAGATTGGGGACGGGGGCTCCTACGAGCAGTACTTC. Amino acid sequence: CASSQIGDGGSYEQYF.

V gene TRBV5-5 combines with J gene TRBJ2-1, with D perhaps TRBD1 or TRBD2 (5 bases each). Trimming stripped 4 bases from V and 5 bases from J, with 16 bases between. The CDR3 has 15 amino acids. CDR1 is SGHKS, CDR2 YYEKEE, per germline (reference sequence). As DNA, the CDR3 is TGTGCCAGCAGCAGGGACGGGGACCCCAACAATGAGCAGTTCTTC. This sequence encodes CASSRDGDPNNEQFF.

This chain connects TRBV3-1 (or the pseudogene TRBV3-2) to TRBJ2-3; TRBD2 is a possible D gene (7 bases). This CDR3 has 17 amino acids. Germline-derived CDR1 and CDR2 are LGHDT and YNNKEL (reference sequence). V lost 0 bases to trimming and J lost 0 bases, with 13 bases between them. The CDR3 DNA reads TGTGCCAGCAGCCAAGAGACCGCGGGGGCCAGCACAGATACGCAGTATTTT. It codes for CASSQETAGASTDTQYF.

CDR3 sequence: CASSLTGSSSYNSPLHF. The CDR3 region has the DNA TGTGCCAGCAGCCTCACAGGGTCCAGCTCCTATAATTCACCCCTCCACTTT. The chain joins TRBV7-6 to TRBJ1-6; D is perhaps TRBD1 (6 bases). Trimming stripped 5 bases from V and 0 bases from J, with 14 bases between. This CDR3 contains 17 residues. Germline V CDR1 and CDR2: SGHVS, FNYEAQ.

The chain links TRBV10-3 to TRBJ1-5; D perhaps matches TRBD1 (6 bases). The CDR3 spans 14 residues. Trimming removed 3 bases from V and 11 bases from J, with 17 bases in between. The germline gives CDR1 ENHRY, CDR2 SYGVKD. CDR3 in DNA: TGTGCCATCAGTGATGGGGGGCTTGTCCAGGCCCAGCATTTT. Translation: CAISDGGLVQAQHF.

The chain is built from TRBV5-4 and TRBJ2-1, with 11 bases fitting TRBD2. The CDR3 has 14 amino acids. Germline lookup yields CDR1 SGHNT and CDR2 YYREEE (reference sequence). Germline trimming cut 4 bases from V and 5 bases from J; bases unmatched to any gene: 2. DNA of the CDR3: TGTGCCAGCAGCCCGGGACTAGCGGACAATGAGCAGTTCTTC. Amino acid sequence: CASSPGLADNEQFF. The entire variable domain, with the rest obtained from reference TRBV5-4 and TRBJ2-1, is as follows: ETGVTQSPTHLIKTRGQQVTLRCSSQSGHNTVSWYQQALGQGPQFIFQYYREEENGRGNFPPRFSGLQFPNYSSELNVNALELDDSALYLCASSPGLADNEQFFGPGTRLTVL.

The chain combines TRBV7-2 with TRBJ2-3; TRBD1 is a possible D gene (6 bases). This CDR3 comprises 15 residues. The V end lost 3 bases, the J end lost 4 bases, and 14 bases lay between the germline ends. CDR1 SGHTA and CDR2 FQGNSA come from the germline V gene. This chain's CDR3 is CASSFDRPPADTQYF. The CDR3 DNA is TGTGCCAGCAGCTTTGACAGGCCCCCGGCAGATACGCAGTATTTT. The full variable domain, with the rest looked up from reference TRBV7-2 and TRBJ2-3, is GAGVSQSPSNKVTEKGKDVELRCDPISGHTALYWYRQSLGQGLEFLIYFQGNSAPDKSGLPSDRFSAERTGGSVSTLTIQRTQQEDSAVYLCASSFDRPPADTQYFGPGTRLTVL.

This chain joins TRBV24-1 and TRBJ2-1; 7 bases align to TRBD1. Trimming removed 5 bases from V and 2 bases from J; junction bases left unmatched: 2. Germline CDR1 is KGHDR and CDR2 is SFDVKD. This CDR3 has 14 residues. The CDR3 nucleotides are TGTGCCACCAGTGGGGACAGACCCTACAATGAGCAGTTCTTC. Translating it yields CATSGDRPYNEQFF.

This sequence joins TRBV3-1 (or the pseudogene TRBV3-2) and TRBJ2-1; no reliable D call. Trimming shortened V by 5 bases and J by 1 base, and 12 bases separated the two germline ends. This CDR3 is built from 15 residues. The germline gives CDR1 LGHDT, CDR2 YNNKEL (reference sequence). The CDR3: CASSERPVSYNEQFF. CDR3 DNA: TGTGCCAGCAGCGAAAGGCCAGTATCCTACAATGAGCAGTTCTTC.

The chain uses TRBV28 and TRBJ2-3; 8 nucleotides align to TRBD2. The CDR3 has 17 residues. After removal of 2 bases from V and 3 bases from J, the junction contained 10 bases not matched to a gene. Germline values: CDR1 MDHEN, CDR2 SYDVKM. The CDR3 region has the DNA TGTGCCAGCAGTTTAAATCGGGGGGGGGCAGGGACAGATACGCAGTATTTT. Protein: CASSLNRGGAGTDTQYF.

The gene calls are TRBV2 and TRBJ1-5, with TRBD1 as a possible D gene (5 bases). Trimming took off 4 bases at V and 3 bases at J, with 10 bases between the two ends. CDR3 length: 14 amino acids. In germline, CDR1 is SNHLY, CDR2 FYNNEI. The CDR3 is CASSGTGYNQPQHF. In DNA form, the CDR3 reads TGTGCCAGCAGTGGAACAGGTTACAATCAGCCCCAGCATTTT. The whole variable domain, filled in from reference TRBV2 and TRBJ1-5, reads EPEVTQTPSHQVTQMGQEVILRCVPISNHLYFYWYRQILGQKVEFLVSFYNNEISEKSEIFDDQFSVERPDGSNFTLKIRSTKLEDSAMYFCASSGTGYNQPQHFGDGTRLSIL.

The genes are TRBV5-1 and TRBJ1-1; D is unresolved. The V end lost 5 bases, the J end lost 1 base, and 9 bases lay between the germline ends. CDR3 length equals 13 residues. Germline V gene lookup returns CDR1 SGHRS and CDR2 YFSETQ. The CDR3 DNA follows: TGCGCCAGCAGGTTAGCGCCGAACACTGAAGCTTTCTTT. It encodes CASRLAPNTEAFF.